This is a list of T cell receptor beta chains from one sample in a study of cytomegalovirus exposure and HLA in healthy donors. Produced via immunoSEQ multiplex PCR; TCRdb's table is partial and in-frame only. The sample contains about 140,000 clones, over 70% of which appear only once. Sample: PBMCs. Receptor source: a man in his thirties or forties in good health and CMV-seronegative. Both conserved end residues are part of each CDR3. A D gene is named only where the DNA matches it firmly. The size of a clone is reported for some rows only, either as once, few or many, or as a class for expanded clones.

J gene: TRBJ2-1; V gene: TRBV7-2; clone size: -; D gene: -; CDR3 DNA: TGTGCCTCCAAGGAGGGGACAGCCTACAATGAGCAGTTCTTC; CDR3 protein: CASKEGTAYNEQFF
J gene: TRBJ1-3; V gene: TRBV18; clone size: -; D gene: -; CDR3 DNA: TGTGCCAGCTCACCGAGCTGGAGCTCTGGAAACACCATATATTTT; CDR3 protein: CASSPSWSSGNTIYF
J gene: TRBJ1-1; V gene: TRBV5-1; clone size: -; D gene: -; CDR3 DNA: TGCGCCAGCAGACCCGGGTCCGTCGGGACTGAAGCTTTCTTT; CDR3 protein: CASRPGSVGTEAFF
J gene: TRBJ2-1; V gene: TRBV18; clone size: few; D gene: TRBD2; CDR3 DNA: TGTGCCAGCTCACCGAACCGGACTAGCGGGGAGAAGGAGCAGTTCTTC; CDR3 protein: CASSPNRTSGEKEQFF
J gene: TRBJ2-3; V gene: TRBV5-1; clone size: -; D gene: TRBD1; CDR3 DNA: TGCGCCAGCAGCCTCGGACAGGGTTTCACAGATACGCAGTATTTT; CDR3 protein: CASSLGQGFTDTQYF
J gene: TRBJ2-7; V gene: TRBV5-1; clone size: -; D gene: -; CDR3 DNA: TGCGCCAGCAGCTTGGACCCAGGTACCTACGAGCAGTACTTC; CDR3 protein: CASSLDPGTYEQYF
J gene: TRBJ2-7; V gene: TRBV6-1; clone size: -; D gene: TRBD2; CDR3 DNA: TGTGCCAGCAGTGAACTTAGCGGGAGGGGAACCTACGAGCAGTACTTC; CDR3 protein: CASSELSGRGTYEQYF
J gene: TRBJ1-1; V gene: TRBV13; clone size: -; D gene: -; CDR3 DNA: TGTGCCAGCAGGGGGGGGGCTCTGCCCGAAGCTTTCTTT; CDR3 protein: CASRGGALPEAFF
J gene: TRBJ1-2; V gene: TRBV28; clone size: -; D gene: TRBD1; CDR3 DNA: TGTGCCAGCGTGAGGGACAGCGTTTACTATGGCTACACCTTC; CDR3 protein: CASVRDSVYYGYTF
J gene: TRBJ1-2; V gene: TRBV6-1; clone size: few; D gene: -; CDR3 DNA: TGTGCCAGCAGTCAGGGTACCGCTAACTATGGCTACACCTTC; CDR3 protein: CASSQGTANYGYTF
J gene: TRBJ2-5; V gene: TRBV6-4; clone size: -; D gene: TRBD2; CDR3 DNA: TGTGCCAGCAGATTGACTAGCGGGAGGGTAGGAGAGACCCAGTACTTC; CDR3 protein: CASRLTSGRVGETQYF
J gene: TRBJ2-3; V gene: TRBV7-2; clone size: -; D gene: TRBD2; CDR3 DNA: TGTGCCAGCAGCTCGACTAGCGGGACTGGCCATACGCAGTATTTT; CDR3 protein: CASSSTSGTGHTQYF
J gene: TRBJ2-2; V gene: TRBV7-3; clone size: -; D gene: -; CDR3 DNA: TGTGCCAGCAGCCCATATGGCCCTGAAAAAGGGGAGAACACCGGGGAGCTGTTTTTT; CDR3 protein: CASSPYGPEKGENTGELFF
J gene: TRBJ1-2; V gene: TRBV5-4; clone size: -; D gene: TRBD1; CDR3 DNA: TGTGCCAGCAGCTTGGCTCGAGGGACAGGGAATCACTATGGCTACACCTTC; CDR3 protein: CASSLARGTGNHYGYTF
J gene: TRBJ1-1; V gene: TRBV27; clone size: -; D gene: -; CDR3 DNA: TGTGCCAGCAGTTCTCGGACAGAGTCCTCTGAAGCTTTCTTT; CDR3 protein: CASSSRTESSEAFF
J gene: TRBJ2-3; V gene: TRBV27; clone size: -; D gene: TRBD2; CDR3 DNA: TGTGCCAGCACCTCTCTTAGACTAGCGGGGGCAGATACGCAGTATTTT; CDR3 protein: CASTSLRLAGADTQYF
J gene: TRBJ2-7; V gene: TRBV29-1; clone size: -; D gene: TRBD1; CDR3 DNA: TGCAGCGTTGAAGGGACAGGGGGCAGCGAGCAGTACTTC; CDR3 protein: CSVEGTGGSEQYF
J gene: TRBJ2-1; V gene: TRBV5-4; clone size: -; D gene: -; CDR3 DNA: TGTGCCAGCAGCCGTGACAGCCAAGGCCACAATGAGCAGTTCTTC; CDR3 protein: CASSRDSQGHNEQFF
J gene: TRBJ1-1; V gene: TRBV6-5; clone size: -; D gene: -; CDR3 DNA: TGTGCCAGCAGTTACTCGACAGAGAACACTGAAGCTTTCTTT; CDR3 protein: CASSYSTENTEAFF
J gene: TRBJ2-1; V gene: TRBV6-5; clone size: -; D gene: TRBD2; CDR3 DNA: TGTGCCAGCAGTTTATCCGGGACTAAGCAGTTCTTC; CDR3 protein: CASSLSGTKQFF
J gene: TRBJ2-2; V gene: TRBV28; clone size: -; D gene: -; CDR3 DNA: TGTGCCAGCAGATCCGGGACTGCAACCGGGGAGCTGTTTTTT; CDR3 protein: CASRSGTATGELFF
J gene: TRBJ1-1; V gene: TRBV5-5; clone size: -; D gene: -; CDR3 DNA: TGTGCCAGCAGCTTATTGGGCCAGAACACTGAAGCTTTCTTT; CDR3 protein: CASSLLGQNTEAFF
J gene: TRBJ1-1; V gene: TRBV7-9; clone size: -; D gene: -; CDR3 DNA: TGTTCCAGCAGGGCGCAGGCTCAGGGGAACACTGAAGCTTTCTTT; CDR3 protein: CSSRAQAQGNTEAFF
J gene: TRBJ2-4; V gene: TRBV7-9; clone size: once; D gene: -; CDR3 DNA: TGTGCCAGCAGCTCCGAGATAGCCAAAAACATCCAGTACTTC; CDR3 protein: CASSSEIAKNIQYF
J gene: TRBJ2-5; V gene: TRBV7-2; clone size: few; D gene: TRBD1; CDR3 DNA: TGTGCCAGCAGCGTCGGACTGGGACAGCAAGAGACCCAGTACTTC; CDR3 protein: CASSVGLGQQETQYF
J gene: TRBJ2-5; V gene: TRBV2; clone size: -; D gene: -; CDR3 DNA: TGTGCCAGCACCGAGGGGGAGCACCAAGAGACCCAGTACTTC; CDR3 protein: CASTEGEHQETQYF
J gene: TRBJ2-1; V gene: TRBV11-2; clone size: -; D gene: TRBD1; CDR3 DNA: TGTGCCAGCAGTTCACACAGGGGAGAGGACCACAATGAGCAGTTCTTC; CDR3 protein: CASSSHRGEDHNEQFF
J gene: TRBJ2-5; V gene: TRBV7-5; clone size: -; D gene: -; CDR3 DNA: TGTGCCAGAAGCTTAACGGGGCAAGAGACCCAGTACTTC; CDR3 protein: CARSLTGQETQYF
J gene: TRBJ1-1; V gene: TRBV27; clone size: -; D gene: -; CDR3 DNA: TGTGCCAGCAGCCGGCGGGGGGCCACTGAAGCTTTCTTT; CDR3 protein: CASSRRGATEAFF
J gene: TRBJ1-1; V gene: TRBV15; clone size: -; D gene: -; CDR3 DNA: TGTGCCACCAGCACCAAGATCGGGAGGAACACTGAAGCTTTCTTT; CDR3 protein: CATSTKIGRNTEAFF
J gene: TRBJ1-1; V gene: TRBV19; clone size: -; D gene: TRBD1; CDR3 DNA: TGTGCCAGTAGAGAAGGACAGGCCTGGACTGAAGCTTTCTTT; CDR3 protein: CASREGQAWTEAFF
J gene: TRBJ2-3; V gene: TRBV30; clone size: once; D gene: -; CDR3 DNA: TGTGCCTGGAGGCCACTAGATACGCAGTATTTT; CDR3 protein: CAWRPLDTQYF
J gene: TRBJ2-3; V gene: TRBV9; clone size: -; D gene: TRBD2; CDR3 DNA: TGTGCCAGCAGCCCACATGGCGGGGGGGACACAGATACGCAGTATTTT; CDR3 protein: CASSPHGGGDTDTQYF
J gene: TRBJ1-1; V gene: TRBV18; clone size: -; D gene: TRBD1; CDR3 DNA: TGTGCCAGCTCACCAGGACAGGGGAACACTGAAGCTTTCTTT; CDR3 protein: CASSPGQGNTEAFF
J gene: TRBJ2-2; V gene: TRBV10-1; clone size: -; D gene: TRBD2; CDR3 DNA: TGCGCCAGCAGTACGACTAGCCTCGGGGAGCTGTTTTTT; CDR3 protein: CASSTTSLGELFF
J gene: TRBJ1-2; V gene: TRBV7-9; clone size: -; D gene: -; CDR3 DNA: TGTTCCAGCAGCCCCGGCGCGGCGATCGGCTACACCTTC; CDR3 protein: CSSSPGAAIGYTF
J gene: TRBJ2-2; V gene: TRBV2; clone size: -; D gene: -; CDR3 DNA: TGTGCCAGCAGTGAAGTGAGCGCGGGTGGCGGGGAGCTGTTTTTT; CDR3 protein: CASSEVSAGGGELFF
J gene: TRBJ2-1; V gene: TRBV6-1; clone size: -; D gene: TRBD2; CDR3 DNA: TGTGCCAGCATTTTGCTAGCGGGCCTCAATGAGCAGTTCTTC; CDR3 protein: CASILLAGLNEQFF
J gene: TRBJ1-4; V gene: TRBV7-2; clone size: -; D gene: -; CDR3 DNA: TGTGCCAGCAGCTTAGGTCCACAGGAAAAACTGTTTTTT; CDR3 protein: CASSLGPQEKLFF
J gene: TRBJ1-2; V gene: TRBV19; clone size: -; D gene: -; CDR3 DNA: TGTGCCACAGCAGACAGTCGTTGGAACTATGGCTACACCTTC; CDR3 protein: CATADSRWNYGYTF
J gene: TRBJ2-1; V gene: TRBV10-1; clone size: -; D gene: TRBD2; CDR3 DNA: TGCGCCAGCAGTGAGGGACTAGCGTCTAATGAGCAGTTCTTC; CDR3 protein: CASSEGLASNEQFF
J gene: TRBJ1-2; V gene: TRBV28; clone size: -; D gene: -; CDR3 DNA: TGTGCCAGCAGTTTAACTGCCCGCCAGGGGCGGGGCTACACCTTC; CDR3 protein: CASSLTARQGRGYTF
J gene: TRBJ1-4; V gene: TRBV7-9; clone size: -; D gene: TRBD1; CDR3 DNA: TGTGCCAGCAGCTCCCTCGGGACAGGGGACGAAAAACTGTTTTTT; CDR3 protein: CASSSLGTGDEKLFF
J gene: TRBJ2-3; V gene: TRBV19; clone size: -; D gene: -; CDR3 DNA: TGTGCCAGTAGCGGGTGGGATACGCAGTATTTT; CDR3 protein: CASSGWDTQYF
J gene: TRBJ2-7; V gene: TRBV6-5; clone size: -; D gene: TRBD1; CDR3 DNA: TGTGCCACCCGGAGAGGGACAGGGAACGAGCAGTACTTC; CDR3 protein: CATRRGTGNEQYF
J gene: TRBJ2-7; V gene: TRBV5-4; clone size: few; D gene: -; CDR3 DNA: TGTGCCAGCAGTCTTCAGTGGAGATACGAGCAGTACTTC; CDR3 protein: CASSLQWRYEQYF
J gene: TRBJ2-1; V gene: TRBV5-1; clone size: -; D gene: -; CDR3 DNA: TGCGCCAGCAGCTTGGCCGGTTACGTAAGCTCCTACAATGAGCAGTTCTTC; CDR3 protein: CASSLAGYVSSYNEQFF
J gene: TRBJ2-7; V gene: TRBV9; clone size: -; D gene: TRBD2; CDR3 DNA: TGTGCCAGCAGCGTGGGACTAGCGGGTTACGAGCAGTACTTC; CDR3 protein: CASSVGLAGYEQYF
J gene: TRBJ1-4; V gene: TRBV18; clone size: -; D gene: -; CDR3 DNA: TGTGCCAGCTCACCTCCAGGGTCTGCTACAACTAATGAAAAACTGTTTTTT; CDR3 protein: CASSPPGSATTNEKLFF